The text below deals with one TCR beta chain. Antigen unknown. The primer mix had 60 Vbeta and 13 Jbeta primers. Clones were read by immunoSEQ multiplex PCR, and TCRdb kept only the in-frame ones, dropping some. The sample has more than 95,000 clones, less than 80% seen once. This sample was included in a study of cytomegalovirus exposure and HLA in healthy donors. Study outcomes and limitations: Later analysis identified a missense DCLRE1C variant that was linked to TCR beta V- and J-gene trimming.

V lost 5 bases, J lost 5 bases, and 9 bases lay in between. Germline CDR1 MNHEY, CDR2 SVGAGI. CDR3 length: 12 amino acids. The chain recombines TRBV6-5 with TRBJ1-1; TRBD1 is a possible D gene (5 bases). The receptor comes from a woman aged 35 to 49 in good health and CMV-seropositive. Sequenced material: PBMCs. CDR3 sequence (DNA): TGTGCCAGCAGTCTGGGGCAGACTGAAGCTTTCTTT. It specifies CASSLGQTEAFF.